This TCR beta chain emerged from a study of regulatory T cells in long-lasting Graves disease. The junction had 6 bases not matched to a gene; V was cut back by 5 bases and J by 9 bases. The germline V gene encodes CDR1 SGHAT and CDR2 FQNNGV. This CDR3 is built from 14 residues. Libraries of TCR beta came from iRepertoire HTBI primers plus Arm-PCR of CDR3 regions. Via MiXCR, TCRdb re-called the multiplex PCR reads, giving one row per CDR3 protein. This repertoire shows about 530,000 distinct CDR3 sequences, around 16% found once; its top ten account for more than 20%. This clonotype was recorded at least ten times. Regarding time point: newly diagnosed GD, antithyroid drugs for less than 3 months. From PBMCs, RNA was extracted and then used to make the TCR library. Graves' disease diagnosis followed American Thyroid Association guidelines. The same sample was also studied in work on T cells in Graves' hyperthyroidism and ophthalmopathy.

The sequencing used peripheral blood mononuclear cells (PBMCs), collected at new diagnosis, from a patient treated with antithyroid drugs. V and J are TRBV11-2 and TRBJ1-6; 8 nucleotides align to TRBD1. The sequence derives from a woman aged 40-60 years with Graves disease. The CDR3 DNA follows: TGTGCCAGCAGCCTCCGGACAGGGAGTTCACCCCTCCACTTT. Protein sequence: CASSLRTGSSPLHF.